The sequence of this T cell receptor (beta chain) was determined in a study of blood T cell repertoires in COVID-19. Study at large: Samples of COVID-19 (acute and convalescent) were obtained from the United States, Italy and Spain.

Generated by immunoSEQ multiplex PCR, the TCRdb table keeps only in-frame clones and is missing some. Of 50,000 or so clones listed, 85% to 90% are singletons. Trimming stripped 0 bases from V and 8 bases from J, with 14 bases between. CDR1 is SGHDT, CDR2 YYEEEE, per germline. The length of the CDR3 is 14 residues. The chain joins TRBV5-6 to TRBJ1-2, with D possibly TRBD1 on 6 matching bases. The TCR comes from a human donor in a cohort sampled during active COVID-19. The source material was peripheral blood. CDR3 bases: TGTGCCAGCAGCTTGGGACAGGTTAGATACGGCTACACCTTC. This codes for CASSLGQVRYGYTF. Full variable domain (rest looked up from reference TRBV5-6 and TRBJ1-2): DAGVTQSPTHLIKTRGQQVTLRCSPKSGHDTVSWYQQALGQGPQFIFQYYEEEERQRGNFPDRFSGHQFPNYSSELNVNALLLGDSALYLCASSLGQVRYGYTFGSGTRLTVV.